The 10 T cell receptor beta chains listed next were all sequenced from one sample in a study of T cells after yellow fever vaccination. Via MiXCR, TCRdb re-called the 5' RACE reads, giving one row per CDR3 protein. The sample has about 260,000 distinct CDR3 sequences; about 3.9% are singletons. The sequences come from PBMCs, collected 15 days after the yellow fever booster vaccination. These receptors came from a young man who received the YFV17D yellow fever vaccine.

This clonotype was picked up many times. V and J are TRBV7-2 and TRBJ2-1; 10 bases line up with TRBD2. Germline CDR1 is SGHTA and CDR2 is FQGNSA. With 6 bases clipped from V and 9 bases from J, the junction kept 14 bases outside the gene matches. The CDR3 length is 16 residues. CDR3 bases: TGTGCCAGCAGAGTCCGACTAGCGGGTGCCCTTGGTGAGCAGTTCTTC. Its protein product is CASRVRLAGALGEQFF.

This clonotype was observed many times. The chain links TRBV7-2 to TRBJ2-1; D gene uncertain. The CDR3 is made up of 15 amino acids. With 1 base removed from V and 4 bases from J, the gap between germline ends came to 11 bases. Germline V gives CDR1 SGHTA, CDR2 FQGNSA. The CDR3 DNA reads as TGTGCCAGCAGCTTAGTTGCAGATCCGTACAATGAGCAGTTCTTC. The encoded protein is CASSLVADPYNEQFF.

This clonotype was counted many times. V usage is TRBV5-1 and J usage is TRBJ2-2, with D possibly being TRBD1 (6 bases). The CDR3 has 14 residues. V lost 5 bases and J lost 4, with 12 bases in between. Germline CDR1 and CDR2: SGHRS and YFSETQ. CDR3 sequence reads: CASRVPGATGELFF. In DNA, the CDR3 is TGCGCCAGCAGGGTTCCAGGGGCCACCGGGGAGCTGTTTTTT.

This clonotype has at least ten counts. The rearrangement uses TRBV2 and TRBJ1-2, with D hard to call. Trimming removed 5 bases from V and 4 bases from J, with 14 bases in between. CDR1 SNHLY and CDR2 FYNNEI come from the germline V gene. The CDR3 contains 14 residues. The CDR3 DNA follows: TGTGCCAGCAGTTACGAAATGGTCTTCTATGGCTACACCTTC. Encoded protein: CASSYEMVFYGYTF.

This clonotype was picked up many times. The chain recombines TRBV5-1 with TRBJ2-1; D might be TRBD1 (6 bases). Per germline, CDR1 SGHRS and CDR2 YFSETQ. This CDR3 comprises 16 residues. Trimming removed 3 bases from V and 2 bases from J, with 15 bases in between. CDR3 nucleotides: TGCGCCAGCAGCTGGACAACAGGGAACACCTACAATGAGCAGTTCTTC. This codes for CASSWTTGNTYNEQFF.

In this sample, this clonotype turned up many times. The junction shows a germline mismatch at one end, possibly a read error. The chain employs TRBV7-7 and TRBJ2-2, with 8 bases matching TRBD1. CDR1 and CDR2 (germline): SSHAT, FNYEAQ (reference sequence). The CDR3 consists of 17 residues. Here the CDR3 DNA reads TGTGCTAGCAGCTTAGCTTTCGACAGGGGTTTTACCGGGGAGCTGTTTTTT. Amino acid sequence: CASSLAFDRGFTGELFF.

This clonotype has a single count. A much bigger clone sits one base away, suggesting this may be a read error. The chain joins TRBV4-3 to TRBJ2-1, with 10 nucleotides matching TRBD2. The CDR3 loop spans 16 amino acids. The V and J ends lost 3 bases and 8 bases, in that order; junction bases with no gene match: 10. Germline CDR1 is LGHNA and CDR2 is YSLEER. The CDR3 region is CASSQRTSGLFYEQFF. CDR3 DNA sequence: TGCGCCAGCAGCCAGAGGACTAGCGGCTTATTTTATGAGCAGTTCTTC.

This clonotype was seen at least ten times. The chain couples TRBV19 to TRBJ1-5, with 10 nucleotides matching TRBD1. The ends lost 2 bases at V and 3 bases at J; junction bases unmatched: 4. The germline V gene has CDR1 LNHDA and CDR2 SQIVND (reference sequence). The CDR3 length is 16 residues. The CDR3: CASSIRGQGYNQPQHF. The CDR3 coding sequence is TGTGCCAGTAGTATACGGGGACAGGGGTACAATCAGCCCCAGCATTTT.

This clonotype was counted at least ten times. The chain joins TRBV11-2 to TRBJ1-6, with no clear D. V was trimmed by 1 base and J by 8 bases, leaving 12 bases between them. This CDR3 spans 15 amino acids. The germline V gene has CDR1 SGHAT and CDR2 FQNNGV. In DNA form, the CDR3 reads TGTGCCAGCAGCTTAGGGTGGTTCGGTGATTCACCCCTCCACTTT. This codes for CASSLGWFGDSPLHF.

This clonotype has ten or more counts. The chain recombines TRBV6-6 with TRBJ1-5, with TRBD1 identical over 8 bases. This CDR3 spans 16 amino acids. Unmatched junction bases numbered 4, after V lost 1 base and J lost 2 bases. The V gene's germline CDR1 is MNHNY and CDR2 SVGAGI (reference sequence). The CDR3 here is CASSYFRDRRNQPQHF. CDR3 nucleotide sequence: TGTGCCAGCAGTTACTTTCGGGACAGGCGCAATCAGCCCCAGCATTTT.